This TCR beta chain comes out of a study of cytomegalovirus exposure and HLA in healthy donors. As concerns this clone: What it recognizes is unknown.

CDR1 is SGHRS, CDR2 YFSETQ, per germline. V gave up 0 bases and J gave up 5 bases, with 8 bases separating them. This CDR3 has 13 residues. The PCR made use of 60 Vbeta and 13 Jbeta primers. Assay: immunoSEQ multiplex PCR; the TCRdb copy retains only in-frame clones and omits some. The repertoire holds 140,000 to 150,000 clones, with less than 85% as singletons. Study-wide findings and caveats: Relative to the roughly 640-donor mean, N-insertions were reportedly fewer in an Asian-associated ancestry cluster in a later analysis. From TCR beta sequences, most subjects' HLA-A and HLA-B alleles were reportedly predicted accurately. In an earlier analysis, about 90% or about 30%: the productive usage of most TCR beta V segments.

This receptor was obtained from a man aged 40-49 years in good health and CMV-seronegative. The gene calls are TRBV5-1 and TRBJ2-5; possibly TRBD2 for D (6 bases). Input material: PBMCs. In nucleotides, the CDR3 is TGCGCCAGCAGCTTGGGACTAGAGGAGACCCAGTACTTC. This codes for CASSLGLEETQYF.